This T cell receptor (beta chain) was obtained from a study of T cell changes during pregnancy in multiple sclerosis. The CDR3 consists of 17 residues. CDR1 is LGHNT and CDR2 is FRNRAP in the germline V gene. J was trimmed by 0 bases and V by 1 base; bases with no gene match: 8. Some clones are missing from TCRdb's copy, which holds only in-frame ones; the method was immunoSEQ multiplex PCR. Found here are 25,000 to 30,000 clones, 89% of them singletons; the top ten hold around 0.72%. This clone was recorded only once. The rearrangement joins TRBV12-5 to TRBJ2-7; 8 nucleotides line up with TRBD1. The material sequenced was CD4+ T cells from peripheral blood mononuclear cells, taken in the second trimester of pregnancy. This TCR was recovered from a female donor with multiple sclerosis, enrolled in a pregnancy study. This chain's CDR3 is CASGLETGTGYSYEQYF. CDR3 DNA: TGTGCTAGTGGTTTGGAGACCGGGACAGGCTACTCCTACGAGCAGTACTTC.